A selection of T cell receptor beta chains follows, all from one sample in a study of control samples from healthy donors and cancer patients. The assay was immunoSEQ multiplex PCR, and TCRdb's table has in-frame clones only and misses some. The table includes under 130,000 clones, around 89% detected once. Material: PBMCs. The source of these receptors is a man aged 55-75 years with lung cancer. The CDR3 runs from the conserved cysteine through the conserved F or W. Each record gives: D gene, V gene, J gene, clone size, CDR3 DNA, CDR3 protein. The D gene is left open where the match is weak. Clone size, where shown, is once, few, many, or a class for clones that have expanded.

D gene: TRBD1; V gene: TRBV2; J gene: TRBJ2-5; clone size: .; CDR3 DNA: TGTGCCAGCAGACCCGGGACAGGGGGCGCGCGGGAGACCCAGTACTTC; CDR3 protein: CASRPGTGGARETQYF
D gene: TRBD1; V gene: TRBV2; J gene: TRBJ1-2; clone size: few; CDR3 DNA: TGTGCCAGCACTGACAGGGACTACACCTTC; CDR3 protein: CASTDRDYTF
D gene: TRBD1; V gene: TRBV10-2; J gene: TRBJ1-5; clone size: .; CDR3 DNA: TGCGCCAGCAGGGTACAGGGGGCAGGTCAGCCCCAGCATTTT; CDR3 protein: CASRVQGAGQPQHF
D gene: TRBD1; V gene: TRBV30; J gene: TRBJ2-2; clone size: .; CDR3 DNA: TGTGCCTGGGACAGGGCCCTGACCTTGACCGGGGAGCTGTTTTTT; CDR3 protein: CAWDRALTLTGELFF
D gene: .; V gene: TRBV6-4; J gene: TRBJ1-5; clone size: .; CDR3 DNA: TGTGCCAGCAGTGATCAGGGCAATCAGCCCCAGCATTTT; CDR3 protein: CASSDQGNQPQHF
D gene: .; V gene: TRBV27; J gene: TRBJ2-1; clone size: .; CDR3 DNA: TGTGCCAGCAGTTTAGTGTCGTTCAGCCGTAATGAGCAGTTCTTC; CDR3 protein: CASSLVSFSRNEQFF
D gene: .; V gene: TRBV29-1; J gene: TRBJ2-3; clone size: .; CDR3 DNA: TGCAGCGCCCGCACAGATACGCAGTATTTT; CDR3 protein: CSARTDTQYF
D gene: .; V gene: TRBV15; J gene: TRBJ2-5; clone size: .; CDR3 DNA: TGTGCCACCAGCAGAGAGGGTCCCCAGTACTTC; CDR3 protein: CATSREGPQYF
D gene: .; V gene: TRBV5-1; J gene: TRBJ1-2; clone size: .; CDR3 DNA: TGCGCCAGCAGCTTGGCCTCAGGGTGGGATGGCTACACCTTC; CDR3 protein: CASSLASGWDGYTF
D gene: .; V gene: TRBV5-1; J gene: TRBJ1-2; clone size: .; CDR3 DNA: TGCGCCAGCAGCACCGGGGATGTGGGGGGCGGCTACACCTTC; CDR3 protein: CASSTGDVGGGYTF
D gene: TRBD2; V gene: TRBV24-1; J gene: TRBJ2-2; clone size: few; CDR3 DNA: TGTGCCACCAGTGAGCAAGCGGGGGGCTCCGGGGAGCTGTTTTTT; CDR3 protein: CATSEQAGGSGELFF
D gene: .; V gene: TRBV14; J gene: TRBJ1-1; clone size: .; CDR3 DNA: TGTGCCAGCAGCCGCTTGACCGCGAACACTGAAGCTTTCTTT; CDR3 protein: CASSRLTANTEAFF
D gene: TRBD1; V gene: TRBV6-4; J gene: TRBJ2-5; clone size: .; CDR3 DNA: TGTGCCAGCAGTGAAGGGACAGGGAGTACCCAGTACTTC; CDR3 protein: CASSEGTGSTQYF
D gene: TRBD1; V gene: TRBV18; J gene: TRBJ2-7; clone size: .; CDR3 DNA: TGTGCCAGCTTCCAGGGACAGGGGGATTCCTACGAGCAGTACTTC; CDR3 protein: CASFQGQGDSYEQYF
D gene: .; V gene: TRBV12-3/TRBV12-4; J gene: TRBJ2-1; clone size: .; CDR3 DNA: TGTGCCAGCAGTTTATTGGGGGGCTATGAGCAGTTCTTC; CDR3 protein: CASSLLGGYEQFF
D gene: .; V gene: TRBV2; J gene: TRBJ1-1; clone size: once; CDR3 DNA: TGTGCCAGCCGACAGATCCAGAACACTGAAGCTTTCTTT; CDR3 protein: CASRQIQNTEAFF
D gene: TRBD1; V gene: TRBV27; J gene: TRBJ2-7; clone size: .; CDR3 DNA: TGTGCCAGCAGTGATACACGGACAGGGGGTTTCGACGAGCAGTACTTC; CDR3 protein: CASSDTRTGGFDEQYF
D gene: .; V gene: TRBV7-2; J gene: TRBJ2-5; clone size: .; CDR3 DNA: TGTGCCAGCAGCTTAGCGGGCAGGGAAGAGACCCAGTACTTC; CDR3 protein: CASSLAGREETQYF
D gene: .; V gene: TRBV9; J gene: TRBJ1-3; clone size: .; CDR3 DNA: TGTGCCAGCAGCGTAGGTGCGTGGTCTGGAAACACCATATATTTT; CDR3 protein: CASSVGAWSGNTIYF
D gene: .; V gene: TRBV7-8; J gene: TRBJ1-1; clone size: .; CDR3 DNA: TGTGCCAGCAGCTCAGGACTGAACACTGAAGCTTTCTTT; CDR3 protein: CASSSGLNTEAFF
D gene: .; V gene: TRBV12-5; J gene: TRBJ2-7; clone size: once; CDR3 DNA: TGTGCTAGTGGACTGGGAAGATACGAGCAGTACTTC; CDR3 protein: CASGLGRYEQYF
D gene: TRBD1; V gene: TRBV2; J gene: TRBJ1-5; clone size: .; CDR3 DNA: TGTGCCAGCAGTGAGGGACAGCTTAGCAATCAGCCCCAGCATTTT; CDR3 protein: CASSEGQLSNQPQHF
D gene: TRBD1; V gene: TRBV4-2; J gene: TRBJ1-1; clone size: medium-sized; CDR3 DNA: TGTGCCAGCAGCCCCGGACAGGGCACTGAAGCTTTCTTT; CDR3 protein: CASSPGQGTEAFF
D gene: .; V gene: TRBV29-1; J gene: TRBJ2-6; clone size: .; CDR3 DNA: TGCAGCGTTAGGACCCTCTCGGGATTCGGGGCCAACGTCCTGACTTTC; CDR3 protein: CSVRTLSGFGANVLTF
D gene: .; V gene: TRBV6-2/TRBV6-3; J gene: TRBJ1-1; clone size: .; CDR3 DNA: TGTGCCAGCAGTTACGGCAGGGGATTCACTGAAGCTTTCTTT; CDR3 protein: CASSYGRGFTEAFF
D gene: TRBD1; V gene: TRBV30; J gene: TRBJ1-6; clone size: once; CDR3 DNA: TGTGCCTGGAGATTAGGACAGGGGGTGGATAATTCACCCCTCCACTTT; CDR3 protein: CAWRLGQGVDNSPLHF
D gene: .; V gene: TRBV5-4; J gene: TRBJ2-7; clone size: .; CDR3 DNA: TGTGCCAGCAGCTGGCAGGGCGGCGAGCAGTACTTC; CDR3 protein: CASSWQGGEQYF
D gene: .; V gene: TRBV25-1; J gene: TRBJ1-1; clone size: .; CDR3 DNA: TGTGCCAGCAGTGAATATGCAGGGATGAACACTGAAGCTTTCTTT; CDR3 protein: CASSEYAGMNTEAFF
D gene: .; V gene: TRBV30; J gene: TRBJ1-1; clone size: .; CDR3 DNA: TGTGCCTGGAGTGTCGGAGCTTTGAACACTGAAGCTTTCTTT; CDR3 protein: CAWSVGALNTEAFF
D gene: .; V gene: TRBV30; J gene: TRBJ1-3; clone size: .; CDR3 DNA: TGTGCCTGGGCGTACAAGGGAGGTGGAAACACCATATATTTT; CDR3 protein: CAWAYKGGGNTIYF
D gene: TRBD1; V gene: TRBV5-1; J gene: TRBJ1-4; clone size: .; CDR3 DNA: TGCGCCAGCAGCGCCACAGGGGGCCGGGATGAAAAACTGTTTTTT; CDR3 protein: CASSATGGRDEKLFF
D gene: TRBD1; V gene: TRBV10-3; J gene: TRBJ2-4; clone size: .; CDR3 DNA: TGTGCCATCAGTGAGCCTACGGGACAGGGGTCAAACATTCAGTACTTC; CDR3 protein: CAISEPTGQGSNIQYF
D gene: .; V gene: TRBV11-2; J gene: TRBJ1-1; clone size: .; CDR3 DNA: TGTGCCAGCAGCTTAGCTGGGTACGCTGAAGCTTTCTTT; CDR3 protein: CASSLAGYAEAFF
D gene: TRBD2; V gene: TRBV7-2; J gene: TRBJ2-1; clone size: .; CDR3 DNA: TGTGCCAGCAGCTTAATCCGTACGGGGGGAGCCTACAATGAGCAGTTCTTC; CDR3 protein: CASSLIRTGGAYNEQFF
D gene: .; V gene: TRBV14; J gene: TRBJ1-1; clone size: .; CDR3 DNA: TGTGCCAGCAGCCAAGCTGGCATGAACACTGAAGCTTTCTTT; CDR3 protein: CASSQAGMNTEAFF
D gene: TRBD1; V gene: TRBV6-1; J gene: TRBJ1-4; clone size: .; CDR3 DNA: TGTGCCAGCAGTGAGACAGGGAATGAAAAACTGTTTTTT; CDR3 protein: CASSETGNEKLFF
D gene: .; V gene: TRBV7-3; J gene: TRBJ2-1; clone size: .; CDR3 DNA: TGTGCCAGCAGCTTAACGGGCAGGGAATACAATGAGCAGTTCTTC; CDR3 protein: CASSLTGREYNEQFF
D gene: .; V gene: TRBV5-1; J gene: TRBJ2-6; clone size: .; CDR3 DNA: TGCGCCAGCAGCGGATCGTTAGACTCTGGGGCCAACGTCCTGACTTTC; CDR3 protein: CASSGSLDSGANVLTF
D gene: TRBD2; V gene: TRBV4-2; J gene: TRBJ2-5; clone size: .; CDR3 DNA: TGTGCCAGCAGCCAAGAGACTAGCGGGGGGCCATCACGGGAGACCCAGTACTTC; CDR3 protein: CASSQETSGGPSRETQYF
D gene: TRBD1; V gene: TRBV6-1; J gene: TRBJ1-5; clone size: .; CDR3 DNA: TGTGCCAGCAGTGAAGGGAGAGACAGGGCGATTGTTCAGCCCCAGCATTTT; CDR3 protein: CASSEGRDRAIVQPQHF
D gene: TRBD1; V gene: TRBV5-4; J gene: TRBJ2-5; clone size: .; CDR3 DNA: TGTGCCAGCAGCACGGGACAGGGGGCTTGGGAGACCCAGTACTTC; CDR3 protein: CASSTGQGAWETQYF
D gene: .; V gene: TRBV5-1; J gene: TRBJ1-1; clone size: .; CDR3 DNA: TGCGCCAGCAGCTTAGAACAGTTGAACACTGAAGCTTTCTTT; CDR3 protein: CASSLEQLNTEAFF
D gene: .; V gene: TRBV6-6; J gene: TRBJ2-5; clone size: .; CDR3 DNA: TGTGCCAGCAGTTACTACAGACAAGAGACCCAGTACTTC; CDR3 protein: CASSYYRQETQYF
D gene: TRBD1; V gene: TRBV6-1; J gene: TRBJ2-1; clone size: .; CDR3 DNA: TGTGCCAGCAGTGATTACGGGACAGGGGGCAACAATGAGCAGTTCTTC; CDR3 protein: CASSDYGTGGNNEQFF
D gene: .; V gene: TRBV3-1/TRBV3-2; J gene: TRBJ1-2; clone size: .; CDR3 DNA: TGTGCCAGCAGCCCCGGGACCGACTATGGCTACACCTTC; CDR3 protein: CASSPGTDYGYTF
D gene: .; V gene: TRBV10-3; J gene: TRBJ2-5; clone size: .; CDR3 DNA: TGTGCCATCAGTGAGGATGAAGAGACCCAGTACTTC; CDR3 protein: CAISEDEETQYF
D gene: .; V gene: TRBV5-4; J gene: TRBJ2-5; clone size: .; CDR3 DNA: TGTGCCAGCAGCCCGGACAGAGCTTTATTAGAGACCCAGTACTTC; CDR3 protein: CASSPDRALLETQYF
D gene: TRBD2; V gene: TRBV5-1; J gene: TRBJ2-2; clone size: .; CDR3 DNA: TGCGCCCGCAGCTTGTCCGGCGGGGGGGCGGACACCGGGGAGCTGTTTTTT; CDR3 protein: CARSLSGGGADTGELFF
D gene: .; V gene: TRBV3-1/TRBV3-2; J gene: TRBJ1-5; clone size: few; CDR3 DNA: TGTGCCAGCAGCCAAGATCCGGGGATGAATCAGCCCCAGCATTTT; CDR3 protein: CASSQDPGMNQPQHF
D gene: TRBD2; V gene: TRBV19; J gene: TRBJ2-1; clone size: .; CDR3 DNA: TGTGCCAGTAGTAGTCTCCTAGCGGGGGGCAAGAATGAGCAGTTCTTC; CDR3 protein: CASSSLLAGGKNEQFF
D gene: .; V gene: TRBV6-2/TRBV6-3; J gene: TRBJ1-2; clone size: .; CDR3 DNA: TGTGCCAGCAGTTACTCGGGTTCACCTAACTATGGCTACACCTTC; CDR3 protein: CASSYSGSPNYGYTF
D gene: .; V gene: TRBV7-2; J gene: TRBJ1-2; clone size: .; CDR3 DNA: TGTGCCAGCAGCCCACACTATGAGGGGCACTATGGCTACACCTTC; CDR3 protein: CASSPHYEGHYGYTF
D gene: TRBD1; V gene: TRBV5-1; J gene: TRBJ2-3; clone size: .; CDR3 DNA: TGCGCCAGCAGCTCCCTGCGACAGGGGGCAGCAGATACGCAGTATTTT; CDR3 protein: CASSSLRQGAADTQYF
D gene: .; V gene: TRBV7-2; J gene: TRBJ2-3; clone size: .; CDR3 DNA: TGTGCCAGCAGCTTAGATCCGGCAGGGGGAGGCGCAGATACGCAGTATTTT; CDR3 protein: CASSLDPAGGGADTQYF
D gene: .; V gene: TRBV9; J gene: TRBJ1-1; clone size: .; CDR3 DNA: TGTGCCAGCCGCCCACAGGTTTTTATCACTGAAGCTTTCTTT; CDR3 protein: CASRPQVFITEAFF
D gene: .; V gene: TRBV6-1; J gene: TRBJ1-1; clone size: many; CDR3 DNA: TGTGCCAGCAGGGAAGGGGGGAACAATAGGCCTGAAGCTTTCTTT; CDR3 protein: CASREGGNNRPEAFF
D gene: .; V gene: TRBV2; J gene: TRBJ2-1; clone size: .; CDR3 DNA: TGTGCCAGCGACTGGCTCGATGAGCAGTTCTTC; CDR3 protein: CASDWLDEQFF
D gene: TRBD1; V gene: TRBV3-1/TRBV3-2; J gene: TRBJ1-2; clone size: .; CDR3 DNA: TGTGCCAGCAGCTGGACAGGGCACTACACCTTC; CDR3 protein: CASSWTGHYTF
D gene: .; V gene: TRBV4-2; J gene: TRBJ2-3; clone size: .; CDR3 DNA: TGTGCCAGCAGCCAAGATTGGGAAGGGCGGGGCTACACAGATACGCAGTATTTT; CDR3 protein: CASSQDWEGRGYTDTQYF
D gene: TRBD1; V gene: TRBV4-2; J gene: TRBJ1-2; clone size: .; CDR3 DNA: TGTGCCAGCAGCCAAGAAACGGGACAGGGGCTTGGCTACACCTTC; CDR3 protein: CASSQETGQGLGYTF